The table lists the clone carrying this TCR beta chain with a count of one. The antigen is unknown. These data originate in a study of T-cell memory formation after mild COVID-19. Study background: Across donors, TCR clusters were largely donor specific. Study results and limitations: Pre-infection memory carried some responding clones, suggesting that cross-reactive memory joined. Contracting CD4+ clones lay largely in CM and EM, with CD8+ ones residing in EMRA.

UMIs and sample barcodes were carried by the TCR alpha and TCR beta cDNA libraries that 5'RACE produced using constant-segment primers. TCRdb ran MiXCR on the 5' RACE reads and lists one entry per CDR3 protein. The table has under 400,000 distinct CDR3 sequences, 20% to 25% seen once. The CDR3 is 15 residues long. Losses at the gene ends were 2 bases for V and 9 bases for J; bases not matched to a gene: 8. CDR1 SNHLY and CDR2 FYNNEI come from the germline V gene. This chain connects TRBV2 to TRBJ2-1; TRBD1 matches 9 bases. The receptor's source is an adult woman who had mild COVID-19 (a few samples of this study predate the infection). Cell type and time point are not known. Sequencing input: PBMCs or a T cell subset sorted from them (not recorded which). The CDR3: CASSESGQGTGEQFF. The DNA for the CDR3 is TGTGCCAGCAGTGAATCGGGACAGGGAACGGGTGAGCAGTTCTTC.